The next 30 T cell receptor beta chains were all read from a single sample in a study of T-cell memory formation after mild COVID-19. TCRdb redid the calling of the 5' RACE reads with MiXCR, one entry per CDR3 protein. The sample lists 85,000 to 130,000 distinct CDR3 sequences; 11% were seen once. Sequences were obtained from PBMCs or a T cell subset sorted from them (not recorded which). The origin of the receptors is a man between 18 and 35 years old who had mild COVID-19 (a few samples of this study predate the infection). Cell type and time point are not known.

Comments on this clonotype: One junction end does not reproduce the germline sequence, and a read error may be involved. V gene TRBV5-1 combines with J gene TRBJ2-3; D may match TRBD1 or TRBD2 (5 bases each). CDR3 length: 17 amino acids. CDR1 is SGHRS, CDR2 YFSETQ, per germline. CDR3 region: CASSVRDMRVDTDTQYF. CDR3 coding DNA: TGCGCCAGCAGCGTGCGTGATATGAGGGTGGACACAGATACACAGTATTTT.

This clonotype was seen more than once but under ten times. CDR3 DNA: TGTGCCAGCAGTTACGGGGGCCCCGGGGAGCTGTTTTTT. It is translated as CASSYGGPGELFF. The chain employs TRBV6-6 and TRBJ2-2, with D possibly TRBD1 on 6 matching bases. The germline V and J ends were trimmed by 2 bases and 6 bases, with 7 bases remaining between them. Germline CDR1 MNHNY, CDR2 SVGAGI (reference sequence). The CDR3 sequence is 13 residues long.

The chain couples TRBV7-2 to TRBJ1-5, with 9 bases aligning to TRBD1. V lost 7 bases and J lost 6; bases outside the gene matches: 10. Germline CDR1 and CDR2: SGHTA and FQGNSA. The CDR3 spans 15 residues. CDR3 region: CASNPGQGLGQPQHF. CDR3 bases: TGTGCCAGCAACCCGGGACAGGGTTTAGGTCAGCCCCAGCATTTT.

This clonotype was detected only a few times. The chain carries TRBV10-2 and TRBJ2-3, with TRBD2 identical over 10 bases. The CDR3 is 17 amino acids. CDR1 and CDR2 from the germline V gene are WSHSY and SAAADI. After removal of 4 bases from V and 3 bases from J, the junction contained 10 bases not matched to a gene. The CDR3 is CASSGNSGGPVTDTQYF. The CDR3 bases are TGCGCCAGCAGTGGCAATAGCGGGGGGCCTGTGACAGATACGCAGTATTTT.

The sample holds a few counts of this clonotype. The chain couples TRBV20-1 to TRBJ2-1, with TRBD2 as a possible D gene (5 bases). Germline-derived CDR1 and CDR2 are DFQATT and SNEGSKA (reference sequence). Deletions cut 0 bases from V and 0 bases from J, with 12 bases between. This CDR3 comprises 16 residues. The CDR3 spells CSARDRRGSSYNEQFF. The CDR3 nucleotides read TGCAGTGCTAGAGATCGACGAGGGAGCTCCTACAATGAGCAGTTCTTC.

This clonotype has a handful of counts. The rearrangement links TRBV5-1 to TRBJ2-3; a possible D gene is TRBD2 (5 bases). Germline CDR1 and CDR2: SGHRS and YFSETQ. With 6 bases removed from V and 2 bases from J, the gap between germline ends came to 13 bases. The CDR3 length is 14 residues. The CDR3, as DNA: TGCGCCAGCAAGGAGCGGCGGTCCACAGATACGCAGTATTTT. Amino acid sequence: CASKERRSTDTQYF.

This sequence joins TRBV4-1 and TRBJ2-1, with 7 bases fitting TRBD2. The V gene end was trimmed by 3 bases and the J gene end by 5 bases; junction bases not matched to a gene: 4. There are 14 residues in the CDR3. In germline, CDR1 is MGHRA, CDR2 YSYEKL. The CDR3 here is CASSHPGGNNEQFF. For the CDR3, the DNA is TGCGCCAGCAGCCACCCCGGGGGGAACAATGAGCAGTTCTTC.

The rearrangement links TRBV6-5 to TRBJ2-2, with 7 bases that match TRBD1. The germline CDR1 and CDR2 sequences are MNHEY and SVGAGI. V dropped 5 bases and J dropped 3; count of bases not matched to a gene: 6. The CDR3 is made up of 15 amino acids. Written as DNA, the CDR3 is TGTGCCAGCAGTCCAGGGACAGTTTACACCGGGGAGCTGTTTTTT. This encodes CASSPGTVYTGELFF.

About this clonotype: This may arise from a read error, as a much more abundant clone is one base away. The V gene is TRBV6-6, the J gene TRBJ2-2; D ambiguous. Trimming cost V 4 bases and J 6 bases, with 6 bases left between them. The CDR3 runs 12 residues. The germline V gene encodes CDR1 MNHNY and CDR2 SVGAGI (reference sequence). Here the CDR3 reads CASSLDSGELFF. CDR3 bases: TGTGCCAGCAGTTTAGACTCCGGGGAGCTGTTTTTT.

This clonotype was seen more than once but under ten times. V and J are TRBV14 and TRBJ2-1, with a tentative D call TRBD1 (5 bases). The CDR3 is 14 residues long. V lost 4 bases, J lost 3 bases, and 10 bases lay in between. The V gene's germline CDR1 is SGHDN and CDR2 FVKESK. CDR3 region: CASSPLDSYNEQFF. Written as DNA, the CDR3 is TGTGCCAGCAGCCCTCTAGACAGCTACAATGAGCAGTTCTTC.

Details on this clonotype: One end of the junction is discordant with germline, which a read error may explain. V is TRBV7-2 and J is TRBJ2-5, with D perhaps matching TRBD1 (7 bases). The CDR3 is 17 amino acids. Germline loops: CDR1 SGHTA, CDR2 FQGNSA. The DNA for the CDR3 is TGTGCCAGCAGTCCGGAGGGGGCTGGTGGCCTTAAAGAGACCCAGCACTTC. Its protein is CASSPEGAGGLKETQHF.

This chain joins TRBV4-3 and TRBJ1-2, with TRBD1 identical over 9 bases. The CDR3 is 14 residues long. Germline CDR1 and CDR2: LGHNA and YSLEER. V trimming: 3 bases; J trimming: 5 bases; junction bases outside the gene matches: 4. CDR3 sequence reads: CASSHGDRVYGYTF. The CDR3 DNA reads TGCGCCAGCAGCCACGGGGACAGGGTATATGGCTACACCTTC.

As regards this clonotype: Compared with germline, one end of the junction differs, possibly owing to a read error. The rearrangement links TRBV7-9 to TRBJ2-5; 7 nucleotides line up with TRBD2. The CDR3 contains 15 residues. CDR1 and CDR2 (germline): SEHNR, FQNEAQ (reference sequence). The CDR3 DNA follows: TGTGCCAGCAGCTCCCCCCGCGGGGGTATGGTGACCCAGAACTTC. Its protein product is CASSSPRGGMVTQNF. Together with reference TRBV7-9 and TRBJ2-5, the CDR3 gives the full variable domain: DTGVSQNPRHKITKRGQNVTFRCDPISEHNRLYWYRQTLGQGPEFLTYFQNEAQLEKSRLLSDRFSAERPKGSFSTLEIQRTEQGDSAMYLCASSSPRGGMVTQNFGPGTRLLVL.

V is TRBV7-3 and J is TRBJ2-2; D not certain. CDR3 length equals 14 residues. Germline CDR1 SGHTA, CDR2 FQGTGA. The V end lost 1 base, the J end lost 4 bases, and 7 bases lay between the germline ends. The CDR3 is CASSLNSGTGELFF. The CDR3 nucleotides are TGTGCCAGCAGCTTAAACTCCGGCACCGGGGAGCTGTTTTTT.

This clonotype was seen at least ten times. The CDR3 loop reads CASSYDRSSYNEQFF. Written as DNA, the CDR3 is TGTGCCAGCAGCTACGACCGAAGCTCCTACAATGAGCAGTTCTTC. The rearrangement uses TRBV7-8 and TRBJ2-1; D is unresolved. CDR3 size: 15 residues. Trimming pared 4 bases from V and 0 bases from J, leaving 10 bases between. Germline CDR1 and CDR2: SGHVS and FQNEAQ.

In this sample, this clonotype turned up many times. The chain recombines TRBV7-6 with TRBJ2-1, with D perhaps being TRBD1 or TRBD2 (6 bases each). The CDR3 covers 18 residues. The V gene lost 1 base and the J gene lost 0 bases, with 16 bases spanning the gap. Germline CDR1 reads SGHVS; CDR2 reads FNYEAQ. The CDR3 sequence is CASSLEVTGAFSYNEQFF. The CDR3 DNA is TGTGCCAGCAGCTTAGAGGTAACGGGGGCCTTCTCCTACAATGAGCAGTTCTTC.

This clonotype appeared a few times. The chain employs TRBV7-8 and TRBJ2-3; 12 bases align to TRBD2. V shed 5 bases and J 2 bases; nucleotides not matched to a gene: 5. The CDR3 is made up of 16 amino acids. Germline V gene lookup returns CDR1 SGHVS and CDR2 FQNEAQ. The CDR3 sequence is CASSKGTSGPTDTQYF. The CDR3 DNA follows: TGTGCCAGCAGCAAAGGGACTAGCGGGCCCACAGATACGCAGTATTTT.

J is TRBJ2-1 and V is TRBV15; TRBD2 matches 7 bases. The CDR3 contains 15 residues. Germline CDR1 reads LNHNV; CDR2 reads YYDKDF (reference sequence). With 3 bases clipped from V and 1 base from J, the junction kept 3 bases outside the gene matches. CDR3 nucleotides: TGTGCCACCAGCAGCCAACTAGCGTCCTACAATGAGCAGTTCTTC. The encoded protein is CATSSQLASYNEQFF.

In this sample, this clonotype turned up many times. The rearrangement links TRBV7-6 to TRBJ1-2; the D gene is possibly TRBD1 (5 bases). CDR1 and CDR2 (germline): SGHVS, FNYEAQ. V was pared by 1 base and J by 4 bases, with 10 bases between. CDR3 length equals 14 residues. CDR3 region: CASSLEGETYGYTF. CDR3 sequence (DNA): TGTGCCAGCAGCTTAGAAGGGGAGACCTATGGCTACACCTTC.

This clonotype rates as medium-sized (0.01 to 0.1%). This sequence joins TRBV6-4 and TRBJ2-6; D ambiguous. Trimming took 3 bases from V and 0 from J, leaving 9 bases between them. Germline-derived CDR1 and CDR2 are MRHNA and SNTAGT. The CDR3 has 16 residues. This CDR3 reads CASSESSRSGANVLTF. CDR3 DNA: TGTGCCAGCAGTGAATCCTCACGCTCTGGGGCCAACGTCCTGACTTTC.

This clonotype was seen only a few times. This chain connects TRBV6-6 to TRBJ2-7; maybe TRBD2 (5 bases). CDR3 length equals 14 residues. Trimming stripped 7 bases from V and 4 bases from J, with 17 bases between. The germline CDR1 and CDR2 sequences are MNHNY and SVGAGI (reference sequence). CDR3 loop: CASIKEGKGYEQYF. Written as DNA, the CDR3 is TGTGCCAGCATCAAAGAGGGAAAAGGGTACGAGCAGTACTTC.

This chain links TRBV11-2 with TRBJ1-2, with D maybe TRBD1 (5 bases). CDR1 and CDR2 from the germline V gene are SGHAT and FQNNGV. The length of the CDR3 is 14 residues. V was cut by 1 base and J by 7 bases, with 13 bases left in between. CDR3 DNA: TGTGCCAGCAGCTTAGGCCCGGGGGTACCTGGCTACACCTTC. Its protein product is CASSLGPGVPGYTF.

In this sample, this clonotype turned up a few times. The chain couples TRBV6-1 to TRBJ2-1; TRBD2 agrees at 11 bases. The V gene end was trimmed by 4 bases and the J gene end by 10 bases; junction bases not matched to a gene: 6. Germline values: CDR1 MNHNS, CDR2 SASEGT. The CDR3 extends over 14 amino acids. In DNA form, the CDR3 reads TGTGCCAGCAGTGTAGCGGGGGGGCGAGAGGAGCAGTTCTTC. Its translation: CASSVAGGREEQFF.

In this sample, this clonotype turned up a few times. CDR3 DNA sequence: TGTGCCAGCCAGCCGTACGGGGAAGTCGGGGAGCTGTTTTTT. Protein sequence: CASQPYGEVGELFF. The chain couples TRBV6-1 to TRBJ2-2; the D gene is possibly TRBD2 (5 bases). V was trimmed by 8 bases and J by 7 bases, leaving 17 bases between them. The germline V gene has CDR1 MNHNS and CDR2 SASEGT. The CDR3 covers 14 residues.

This clonotype showed up just a few times. This chain connects TRBV4-1 to TRBJ2-2; TRBD1 matches at 8 bases. Trimming at V came to 3 bases and at J to 0 bases, leaving 0 bases not matched to a gene. This CDR3 is 15 amino acids long. Per the germline V gene, CDR1 is MGHRA and CDR2 is YSYEKL. The CDR3 sequence is CASSQGQANTGELFF. DNA for the CDR3: TGCGCCAGCAGCCAGGGACAGGCGAACACCGGGGAGCTGTTTTTT.

This clonotype was recorded many times. This sequence joins TRBV15 and TRBJ2-1; the match to TRBD2 covers 9 bases. The CDR3 spans 16 residues. The germline V gene encodes CDR1 LNHNV and CDR2 YYDKDF (reference sequence). The junction had 7 bases not matched to a gene; V was cut back by 0 bases and J by 7 bases. DNA for the CDR3: TGTGCCACCAGCAGAGATTTGGCGGGGGGGCAGAATGAGCAGTTCTTC. Its translation is CATSRDLAGGQNEQFF.

There are a few counts of this clonotype. This sequence joins TRBV6-4 and TRBJ2-1, with 13 bases that match TRBD2. This CDR3 contains 15 residues. V was pared by 3 bases and J by 8 bases, with 4 bases of the junction left unmatched. CDR1 and CDR2 from the germline V gene are MRHNA and SNTAGT. The CDR3 spells CASSETSGGYDEQFF. DNA of the CDR3: TGTGCCAGCAGTGAGACTAGCGGGGGGTACGATGAGCAGTTCTTC.

V usage is TRBV4-1 and J usage is TRBJ2-3; no clear D gene. Germline loops: CDR1 MGHRA, CDR2 YSYEKL. CDR3 length equals 12 residues. V was trimmed by 4 bases and J by 5 bases, leaving 7 bases between them. CDR3: CASSPPGDTQYF. The CDR3 DNA follows: TGCGCCAGCAGCCCCCCCGGAGATACGCAGTATTTT.

This clonotype appeared a few times. The chain is built from TRBV18 and TRBJ2-3, with D possibly called TRBD1 or TRBD2 (5 bases each). V was cut by 3 bases and J by 0 bases, with 13 bases left in between. Germline loops: CDR1 KGHSH, CDR2 LQKENI. The CDR3 contains 16 residues. CDR3 sequence (DNA): TGTGCCAGCTCACCCTCCGGGACCGAGAGCACAGATACGCAGTATTTT. This translates into CASSPSGTESTDTQYF.

The V call is TRBV7-9, the J call TRBJ1-2, with D possibly being TRBD1 (5 bases). The CDR3 spans 12 residues. Germline assignment: CDR1 SEHNR and CDR2 FQNEAQ (reference sequence). V was clipped by 8 bases and J by 2 bases, with 9 bases between them. CDR3 sequence: CASGQGNYGYTF. CDR3 nucleotides: TGTGCCAGCGGTCAGGGAAACTATGGCTACACCTTC.